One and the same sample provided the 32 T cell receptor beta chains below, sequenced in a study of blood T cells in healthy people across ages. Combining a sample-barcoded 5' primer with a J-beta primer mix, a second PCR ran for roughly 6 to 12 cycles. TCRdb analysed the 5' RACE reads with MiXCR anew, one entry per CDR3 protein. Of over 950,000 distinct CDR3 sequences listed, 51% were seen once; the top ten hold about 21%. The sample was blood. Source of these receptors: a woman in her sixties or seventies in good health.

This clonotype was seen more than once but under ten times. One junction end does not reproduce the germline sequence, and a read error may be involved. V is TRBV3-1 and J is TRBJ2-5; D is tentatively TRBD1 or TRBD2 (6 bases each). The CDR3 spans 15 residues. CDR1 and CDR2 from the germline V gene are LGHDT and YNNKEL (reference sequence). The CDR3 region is CASSARGRNGETKYF. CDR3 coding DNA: TGTGCCAGCAGCGCACGGGGGCGGAATGGAGAGACCAAGTACTTC.

CDR3 sequence reads: CASSPIPILGGHYEQYF. The CDR3 DNA reads as TGTGCCAGCAGTCCAATCCCCATTTTGGGAGGCCACTACGAGCAGTACTTC. The genes are TRBV27 and TRBJ2-7; tentatively, D is TRBD2 (6 bases). This CDR3 is 17 amino acids long. The germline V gene has CDR1 MNHEY and CDR2 SMNVEV (reference sequence). V lost 5 bases and J lost 3, with 23 bases in between.

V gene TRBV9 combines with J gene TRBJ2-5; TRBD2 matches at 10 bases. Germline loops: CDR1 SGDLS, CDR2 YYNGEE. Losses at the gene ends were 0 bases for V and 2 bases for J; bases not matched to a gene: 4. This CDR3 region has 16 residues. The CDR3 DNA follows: TGTGCCAGCAGCGTAGGTAGCGGGAGGCGGCAAGAGACCCAGTACTTC. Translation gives CASSVGSGRRQETQYF.

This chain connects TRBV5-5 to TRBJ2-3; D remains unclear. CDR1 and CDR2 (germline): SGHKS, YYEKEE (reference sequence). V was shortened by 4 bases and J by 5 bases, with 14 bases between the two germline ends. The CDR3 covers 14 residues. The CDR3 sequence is CASSQNPLGDTQYF. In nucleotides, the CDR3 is TGTGCCAGCAGCCAAAACCCCCTGGGAGATACGCAGTATTTT. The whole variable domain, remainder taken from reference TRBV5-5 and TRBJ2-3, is DAGVTQSPTHLIKTRGQQVTLRCSPISGHKSVSWYQQVLGQGPQFIFQYYEKEERGRGNFPDRFSARQFPNYSSELNVNALLLGDSALYLCASSQNPLGDTQYFGPGTRLTVL.

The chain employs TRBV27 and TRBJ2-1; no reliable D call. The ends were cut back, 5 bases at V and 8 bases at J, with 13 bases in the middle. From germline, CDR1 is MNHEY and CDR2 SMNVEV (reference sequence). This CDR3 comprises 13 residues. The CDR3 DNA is TGTGCCAGCAGTGTATTGGGAAGCGATGAGCAGTTCTTC. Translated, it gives CASSVLGSDEQFF.

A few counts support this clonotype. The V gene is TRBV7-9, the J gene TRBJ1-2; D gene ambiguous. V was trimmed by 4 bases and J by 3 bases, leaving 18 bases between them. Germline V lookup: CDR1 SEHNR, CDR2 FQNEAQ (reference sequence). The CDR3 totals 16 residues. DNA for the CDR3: TGTGCCAGCAGCTCCGGAACTTGGTCCCCTCACTATGGCTACACCTTC. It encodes CASSSGTWSPHYGYTF.

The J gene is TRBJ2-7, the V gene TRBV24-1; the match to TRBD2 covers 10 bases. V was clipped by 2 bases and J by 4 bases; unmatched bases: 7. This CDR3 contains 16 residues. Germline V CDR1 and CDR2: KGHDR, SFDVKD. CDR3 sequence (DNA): TGTGCCACCAGTGATTACCTAGCGGGGGCCCTTTACGAGCAGTACTTC. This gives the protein CATSDYLAGALYEQYF.

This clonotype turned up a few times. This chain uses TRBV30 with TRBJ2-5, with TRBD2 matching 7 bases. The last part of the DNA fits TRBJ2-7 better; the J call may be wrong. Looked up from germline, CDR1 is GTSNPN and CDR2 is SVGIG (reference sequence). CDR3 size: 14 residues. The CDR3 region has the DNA TGTGCCTGGACGGAGAGGAGCGGGAATAACGAGCAGTACTTC. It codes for CAWTERSGNNEQYF.

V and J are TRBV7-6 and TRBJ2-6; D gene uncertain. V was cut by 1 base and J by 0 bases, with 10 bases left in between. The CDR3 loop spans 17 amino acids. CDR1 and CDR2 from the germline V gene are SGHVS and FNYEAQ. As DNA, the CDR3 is TGTGCCAGCAGCTTAGAGCTTCTCCCCTCTGGGGCCAACGTCCTGACTTTC. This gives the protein CASSLELLPSGANVLTF. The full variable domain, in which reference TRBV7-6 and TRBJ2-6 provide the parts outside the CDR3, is GAGVSQSPRYKVTKRGQDVALRCDPISGHVSLYWYRQALGQGPEFLTYFNYEAQQDKSGLPNDRFSAERPEGSISTLTIQRTEQRDSAMYRCASSLELLPSGANVLTFGAGSRLTVL.

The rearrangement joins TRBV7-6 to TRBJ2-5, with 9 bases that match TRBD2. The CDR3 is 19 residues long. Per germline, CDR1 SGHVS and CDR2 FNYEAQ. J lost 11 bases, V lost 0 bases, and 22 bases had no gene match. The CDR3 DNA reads TGTGCCAGCAGCTTAGCGGGTCGGCATAGCGGGAGATCTAACAATGAGCAGTACTTC. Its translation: CASSLAGRHSGRSNNEQYF.

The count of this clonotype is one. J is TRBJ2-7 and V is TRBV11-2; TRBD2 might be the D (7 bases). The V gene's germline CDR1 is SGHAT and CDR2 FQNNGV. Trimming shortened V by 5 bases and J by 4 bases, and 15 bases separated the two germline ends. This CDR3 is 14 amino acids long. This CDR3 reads CASSPHGGQYEQYF. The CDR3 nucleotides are TGTGCCAGCAGCCCCCACGGGGGGCAGTACGAGCAGTACTTC.

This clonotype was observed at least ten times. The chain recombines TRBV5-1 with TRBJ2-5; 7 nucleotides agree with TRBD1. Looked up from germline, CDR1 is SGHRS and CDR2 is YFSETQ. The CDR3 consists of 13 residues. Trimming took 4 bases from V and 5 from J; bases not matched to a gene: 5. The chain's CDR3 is CASSAQGRETQYF. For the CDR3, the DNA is TGCGCCAGCAGCGCACAGGGGCGCGAGACCCAGTACTTC.

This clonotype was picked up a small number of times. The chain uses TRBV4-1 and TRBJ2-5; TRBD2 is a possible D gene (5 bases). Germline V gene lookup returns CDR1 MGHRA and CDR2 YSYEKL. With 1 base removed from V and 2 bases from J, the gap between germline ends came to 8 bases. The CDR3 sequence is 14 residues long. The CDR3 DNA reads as TGCGCCAGCAGCCAAGCGGGGATTCAAGAGACCCAGTACTTC. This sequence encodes CASSQAGIQETQYF.

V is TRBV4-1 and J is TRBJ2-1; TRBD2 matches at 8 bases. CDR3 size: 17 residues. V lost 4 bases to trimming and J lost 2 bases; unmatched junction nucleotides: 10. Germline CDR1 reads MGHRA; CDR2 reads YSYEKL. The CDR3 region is CASSPPGRGETYNEQFF. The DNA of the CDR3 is TGCGCCAGCAGCCCTCCCGGGCGGGGGGAGACCTACAATGAGCAGTTCTTC.

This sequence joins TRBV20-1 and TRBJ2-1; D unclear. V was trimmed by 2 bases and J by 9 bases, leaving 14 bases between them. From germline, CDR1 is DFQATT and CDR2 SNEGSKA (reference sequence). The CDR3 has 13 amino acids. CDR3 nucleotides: TGCAGTGCTAGAATCGTGCCTTCAGTTGAGCAGTTCTTC. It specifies CSARIVPSVEQFF.

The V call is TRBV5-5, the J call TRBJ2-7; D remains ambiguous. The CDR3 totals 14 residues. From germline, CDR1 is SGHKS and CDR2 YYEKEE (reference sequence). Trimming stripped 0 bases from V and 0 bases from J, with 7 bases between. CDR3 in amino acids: CASSLEVNSYEQYF. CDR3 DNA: TGTGCCAGCAGCTTGGAGGTCAACTCCTACGAGCAGTACTTC.

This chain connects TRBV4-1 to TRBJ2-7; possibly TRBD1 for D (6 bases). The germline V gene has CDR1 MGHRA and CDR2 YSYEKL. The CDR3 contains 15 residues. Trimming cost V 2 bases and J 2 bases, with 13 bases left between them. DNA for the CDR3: TGCGCCAGCAGCCAATTGACAGGACCCCCCTACGAGCAGTACTTC. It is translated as CASSQLTGPPYEQYF.

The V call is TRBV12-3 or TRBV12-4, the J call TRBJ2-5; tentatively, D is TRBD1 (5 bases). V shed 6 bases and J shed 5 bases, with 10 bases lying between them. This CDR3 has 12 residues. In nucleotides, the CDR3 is TGTGCCAGCAGGCAGGGAAAGGAGACCCAGTACTTC. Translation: CASRQGKETQYF.

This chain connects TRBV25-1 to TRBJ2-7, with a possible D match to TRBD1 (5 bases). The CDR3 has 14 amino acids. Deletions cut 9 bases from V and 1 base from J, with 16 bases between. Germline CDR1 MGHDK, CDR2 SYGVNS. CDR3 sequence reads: CASQPGQGSYEQYF. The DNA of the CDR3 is TGTGCCAGTCAACCCGGGCAGGGTTCCTACGAGCAGTACTTC.

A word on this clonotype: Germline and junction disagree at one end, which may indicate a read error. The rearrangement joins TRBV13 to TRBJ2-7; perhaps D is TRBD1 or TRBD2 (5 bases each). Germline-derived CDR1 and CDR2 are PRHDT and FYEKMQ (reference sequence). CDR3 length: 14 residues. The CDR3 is CASSLWGRPYERYF. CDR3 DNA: TGTGCCAGCAGCTTATGGGGGAGACCCTACGAGCGGTACTTC.

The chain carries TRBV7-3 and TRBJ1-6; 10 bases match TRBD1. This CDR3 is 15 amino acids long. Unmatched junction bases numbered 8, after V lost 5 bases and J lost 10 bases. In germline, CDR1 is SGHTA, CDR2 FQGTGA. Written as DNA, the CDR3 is TGTGCCAGCAGCCTAGGACAGGGGGGTGGCTCACCCCTCCACTTT. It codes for CASSLGQGGGSPLHF.

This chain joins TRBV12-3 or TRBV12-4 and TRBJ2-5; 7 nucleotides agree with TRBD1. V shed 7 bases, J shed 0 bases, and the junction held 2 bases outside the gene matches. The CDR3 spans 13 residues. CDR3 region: CASKQGNQETQYF. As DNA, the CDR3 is TGTGCCAGCAAACAGGGGAACCAAGAGACCCAGTACTTC.

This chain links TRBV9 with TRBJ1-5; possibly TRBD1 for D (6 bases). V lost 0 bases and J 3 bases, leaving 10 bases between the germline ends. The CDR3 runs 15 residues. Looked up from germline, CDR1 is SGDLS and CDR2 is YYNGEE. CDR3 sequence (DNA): TGTGCCAGCAGCGTAGGGGGGGGCCCCAATCAGCCCCAGCATTTT. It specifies CASSVGGGPNQPQHF.

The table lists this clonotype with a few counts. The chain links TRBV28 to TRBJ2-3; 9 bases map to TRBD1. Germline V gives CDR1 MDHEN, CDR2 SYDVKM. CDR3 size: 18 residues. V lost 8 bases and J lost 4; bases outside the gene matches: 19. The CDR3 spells CASYTGGARVLDADTQYF. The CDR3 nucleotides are TGTGCCAGCTATACAGGGGGCGCGAGAGTTTTGGATGCAGATACGCAGTATTTT.

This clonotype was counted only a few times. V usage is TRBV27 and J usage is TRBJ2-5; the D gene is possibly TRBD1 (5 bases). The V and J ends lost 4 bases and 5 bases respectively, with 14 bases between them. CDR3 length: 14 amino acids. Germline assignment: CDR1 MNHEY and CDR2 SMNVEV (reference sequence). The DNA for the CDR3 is TGTGCCAGCAGTTGGGGCAGGCAGGGCGAGACCCAGTACTTC. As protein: CASSWGRQGETQYF.

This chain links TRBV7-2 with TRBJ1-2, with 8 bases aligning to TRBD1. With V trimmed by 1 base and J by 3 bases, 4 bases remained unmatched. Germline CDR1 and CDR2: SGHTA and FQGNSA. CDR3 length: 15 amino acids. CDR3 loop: CASSLGQGAHYGYTF. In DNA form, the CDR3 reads TGTGCCAGCAGCTTAGGGCAGGGGGCTCACTATGGCTACACCTTC. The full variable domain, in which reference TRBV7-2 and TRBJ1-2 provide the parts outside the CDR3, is GAGVSQSPSNKVTEKGKDVELRCDPISGHTALYWYRQSLGQGLEFLIYFQGNSAPDKSGLPSDRFSAERTGGSVSTLTIQRTQQEDSAVYLCASSLGQGAHYGYTFGSGTRLTVV.

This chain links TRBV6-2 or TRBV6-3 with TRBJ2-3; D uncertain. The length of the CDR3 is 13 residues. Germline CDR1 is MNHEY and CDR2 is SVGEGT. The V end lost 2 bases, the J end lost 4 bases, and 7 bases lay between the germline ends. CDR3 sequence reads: CASSYGYPDTQYF. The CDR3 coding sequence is TGTGCCAGCAGTTACGGCTACCCAGATACGCAGTATTTT.

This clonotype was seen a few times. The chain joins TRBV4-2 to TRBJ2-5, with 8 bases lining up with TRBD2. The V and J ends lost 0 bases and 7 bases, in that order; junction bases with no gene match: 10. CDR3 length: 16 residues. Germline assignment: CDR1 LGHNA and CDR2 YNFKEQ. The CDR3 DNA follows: TGTGCCAGCAGCCAAGATCCGTCTAGCGGGTTTGGGACCCAGTACTTC. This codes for CASSQDPSSGFGTQYF.

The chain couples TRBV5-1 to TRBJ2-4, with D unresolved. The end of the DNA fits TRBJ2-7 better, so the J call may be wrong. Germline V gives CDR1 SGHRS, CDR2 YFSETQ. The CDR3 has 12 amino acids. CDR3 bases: TGCGCCAGCAGCTTGACGGAGCACGAGCAGTACTTC. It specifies CASSLTEHEQYF.

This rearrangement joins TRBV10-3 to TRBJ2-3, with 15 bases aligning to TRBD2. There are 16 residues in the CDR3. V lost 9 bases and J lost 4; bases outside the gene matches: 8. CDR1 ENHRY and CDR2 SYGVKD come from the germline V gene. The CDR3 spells CAISGTSGRFPDTQYF. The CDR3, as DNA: TGTGCCATATCCGGGACTAGCGGGAGGTTCCCAGATACGCAGTATTTT.

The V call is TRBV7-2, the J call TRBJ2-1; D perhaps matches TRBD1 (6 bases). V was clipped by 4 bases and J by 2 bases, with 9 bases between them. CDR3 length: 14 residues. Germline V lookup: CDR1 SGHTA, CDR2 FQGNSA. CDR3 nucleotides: TGTGCCAGCAGCTCACAGGGCGCCTACAATGAGCAGTTCTTC. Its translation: CASSSQGAYNEQFF.

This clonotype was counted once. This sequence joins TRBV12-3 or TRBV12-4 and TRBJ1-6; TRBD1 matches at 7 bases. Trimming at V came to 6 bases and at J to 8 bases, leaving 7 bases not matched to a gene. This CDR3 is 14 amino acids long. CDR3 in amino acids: CASRDRLLYSPLHF. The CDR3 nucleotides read TGTGCCAGCAGGGACAGGCTCCTCTATTCACCCCTCCACTTT.